This T cell receptor beta chain was recorded in a study of CD8 T cells in ankylosing spondylitis (dated by TCRdb to about 2017). Study-level background: The study profiled T cell receptor beta repertoires in healthy donors and ankylosing spondylitis patients to find disease-linked TCR variants. The full study cohort was made up of 25 to 30 ankylosing spondylitis patients and 95 to 130 healthy donors. Samples of peripheral blood were taken, and for ankylosing spondylitis patients, synovial fluid was collected as well.

General findings and caveats noted by the study authors: According to the report, matched synovial fluid samples from ankylosing spondylitis patients were significantly enriched for the disease-linked clones. Blood from ankylosing spondylitis patients appeared to be characterized by a TCR beta motif made up of several highly homologous amino acid variants. The disease-linked clones had a CD8+ phenotype and were found at relatively low frequencies in peripheral blood. Some motif variants were previously reported in synovial fluid and blood of reactive arthritis patients, suggesting common disease-initiation mechanisms.

CDR1 and CDR2 (DFQATT, SNEGSKA) derive from the germline V gene (reference sequence). V is cut by 5 bases and J by 3 bases, and the space between the germline ends is 17 bases. The CDR3 sequence holds 15 residues, the cysteine and phenylalanine included. Only CDR3 DNA is held: 45 bases, read in frame from base 1. This sample was sequenced with an Illumina HiSeq 2500. TCR beta libraries were prepared by quantitative 5'-RACE with molecular barcodes. As for the original processing: Disease-linked TCR variants were identified with a new computational method built on a probabilistic model of VDJ rearrangement. Through fastp at Q25 and MiXCR, TCRdb rebuilt clones from the public reads, retaining in-frame beta chains. Rows with a matching CDR3 protein are joined into one entry that keeps the most common DNA and genes. The authors' filters were not applied to this entry. This sample has 670,000 or so distinct CDR3 sequences in its table, and roughly 20% of those were observed once. About 20% of the sample lies in the top ten.

About this clonotype itself: Its antigen has not been determined. The input lacks base qualities; no much larger clone sits a single base away.

Source material: blood, either unsorted or a sorted T cell fraction (not recorded which). The clonotype originates from a male donor with ankylosing spondylitis. This receptor chain uses TRBV20-1 and TRBJ1-5, with an unclear D gene assignment. The DNA sequence reads TGCAGTGCTCCCACGGTAGGCGCCCCCAATCAGCCCCAGCATTTT. Translated, it reads CSAPTVGAPNQPQHF.